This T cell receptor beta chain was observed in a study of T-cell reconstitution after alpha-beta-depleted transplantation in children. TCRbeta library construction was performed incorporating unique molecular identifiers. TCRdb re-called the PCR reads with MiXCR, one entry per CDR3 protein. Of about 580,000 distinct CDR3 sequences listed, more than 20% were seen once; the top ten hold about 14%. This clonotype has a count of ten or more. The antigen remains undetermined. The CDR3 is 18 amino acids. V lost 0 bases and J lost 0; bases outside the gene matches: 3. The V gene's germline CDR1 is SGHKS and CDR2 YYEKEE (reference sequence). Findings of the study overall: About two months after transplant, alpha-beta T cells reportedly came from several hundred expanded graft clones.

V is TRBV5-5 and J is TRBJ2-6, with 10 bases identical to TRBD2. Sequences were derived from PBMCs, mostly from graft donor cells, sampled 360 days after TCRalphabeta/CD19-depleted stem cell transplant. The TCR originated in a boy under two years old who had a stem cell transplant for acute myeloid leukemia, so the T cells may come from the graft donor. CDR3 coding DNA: TGTGCCAGCAGCTTGGCAAGCGGGGGGGCCTCTGGGGCCAACGTCCTGACTTTC. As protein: CASSLASGGASGANVLTF.